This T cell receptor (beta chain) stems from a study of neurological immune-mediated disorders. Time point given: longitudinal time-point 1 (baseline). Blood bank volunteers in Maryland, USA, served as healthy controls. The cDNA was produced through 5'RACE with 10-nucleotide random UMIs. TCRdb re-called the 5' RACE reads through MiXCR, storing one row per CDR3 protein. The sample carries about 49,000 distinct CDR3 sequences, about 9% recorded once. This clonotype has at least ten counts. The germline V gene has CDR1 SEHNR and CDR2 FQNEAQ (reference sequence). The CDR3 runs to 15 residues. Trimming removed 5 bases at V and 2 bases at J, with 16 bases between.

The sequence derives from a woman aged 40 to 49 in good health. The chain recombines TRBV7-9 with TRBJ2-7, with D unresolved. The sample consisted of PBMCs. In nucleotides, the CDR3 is TGTGCCAGCAGCCCCAGGCCGGCTAAGCCCTACGAGCAGTACTTC. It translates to CASSPRPAKPYEQYF.